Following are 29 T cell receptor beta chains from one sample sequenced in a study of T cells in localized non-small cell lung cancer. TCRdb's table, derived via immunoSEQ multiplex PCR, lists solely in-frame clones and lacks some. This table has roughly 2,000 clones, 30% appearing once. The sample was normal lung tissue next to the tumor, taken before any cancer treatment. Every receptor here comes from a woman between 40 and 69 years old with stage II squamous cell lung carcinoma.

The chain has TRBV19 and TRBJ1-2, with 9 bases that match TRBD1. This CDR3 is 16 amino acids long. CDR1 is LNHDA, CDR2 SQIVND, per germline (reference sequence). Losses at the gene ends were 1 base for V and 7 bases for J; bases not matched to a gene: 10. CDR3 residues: CASSIVGDRVASGYTF. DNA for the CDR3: TGTGCCAGTAGTATAGTTGGGGACAGGGTGGCATCTGGCTACACCTTC.

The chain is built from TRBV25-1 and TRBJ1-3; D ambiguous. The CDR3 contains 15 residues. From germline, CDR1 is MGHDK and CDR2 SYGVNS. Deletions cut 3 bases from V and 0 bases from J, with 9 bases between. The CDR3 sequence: CASSDGLSSGNTIYF. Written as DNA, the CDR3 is TGTGCCAGCAGTGATGGGTTGAGCTCTGGAAACACCATATATTTT.

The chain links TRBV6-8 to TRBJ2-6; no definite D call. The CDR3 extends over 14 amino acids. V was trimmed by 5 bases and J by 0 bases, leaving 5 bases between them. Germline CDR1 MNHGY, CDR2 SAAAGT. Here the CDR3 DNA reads TGTGCCAGCAGTCAAGACTCTGGGGCCAACGTCCTGACTTTC. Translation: CASSQDSGANVLTF.

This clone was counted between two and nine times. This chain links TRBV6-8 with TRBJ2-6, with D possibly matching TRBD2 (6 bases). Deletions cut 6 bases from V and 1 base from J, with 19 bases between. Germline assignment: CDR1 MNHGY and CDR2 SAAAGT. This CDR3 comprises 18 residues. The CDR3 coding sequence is TGTGCCAGCAGCTCCGCCCCGGGGAGGAGGTCTGGGGCCAACGTCCTGACTTTC. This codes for CASSSAPGRRSGANVLTF.

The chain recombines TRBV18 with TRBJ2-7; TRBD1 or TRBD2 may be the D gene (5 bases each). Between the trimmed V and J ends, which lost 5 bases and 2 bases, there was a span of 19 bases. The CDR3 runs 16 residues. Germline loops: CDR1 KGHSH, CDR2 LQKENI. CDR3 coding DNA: TGTGCCAGCTCATCATCCGGGACGTATAGGGCCTACGAGCAGTACTTC. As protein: CASSSSGTYRAYEQYF. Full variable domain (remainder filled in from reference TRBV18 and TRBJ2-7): NAGVMQNPRHLVRRRGQEARLRCSPMKGHSHVYWYRQLPEEGLKFMVYLQKENIIDESGMPKERFSAEFPKEGPSILRIQQVVRGDSAAYFCASSSSGTYRAYEQYFGPGTRLTVT.

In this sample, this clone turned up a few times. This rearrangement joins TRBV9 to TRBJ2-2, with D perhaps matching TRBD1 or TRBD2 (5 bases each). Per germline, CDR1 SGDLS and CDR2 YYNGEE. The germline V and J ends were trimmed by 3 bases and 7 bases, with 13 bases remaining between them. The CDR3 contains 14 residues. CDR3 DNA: TGTGCCAGCAGCGGAGGGGTTCGGGGCGGGGAGCTGTTTTTT. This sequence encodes CASSGGVRGGELFF.

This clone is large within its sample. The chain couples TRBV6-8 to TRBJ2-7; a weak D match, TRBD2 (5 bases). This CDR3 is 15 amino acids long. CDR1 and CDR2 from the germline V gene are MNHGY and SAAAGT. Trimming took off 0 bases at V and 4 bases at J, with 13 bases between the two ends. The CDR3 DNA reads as TGTGCCAGCAGTTACTCACAAGGACTGGGGTACGAGCAGTACTTC. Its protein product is CASSYSQGLGYEQYF.

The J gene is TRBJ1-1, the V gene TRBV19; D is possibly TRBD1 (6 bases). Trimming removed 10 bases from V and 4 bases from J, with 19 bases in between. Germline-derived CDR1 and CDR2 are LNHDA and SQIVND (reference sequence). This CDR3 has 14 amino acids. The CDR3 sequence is CATQAGGKGTEAFF. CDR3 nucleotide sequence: TGTGCCACTCAGGCCGGGGGCAAGGGCACTGAAGCTTTCTTT.

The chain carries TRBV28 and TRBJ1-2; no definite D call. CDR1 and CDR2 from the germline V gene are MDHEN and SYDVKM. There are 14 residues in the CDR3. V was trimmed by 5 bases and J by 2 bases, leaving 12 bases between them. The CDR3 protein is CASSNWRQNYGYTF. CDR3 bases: TGTGCCAGCAGTAACTGGAGGCAGAACTATGGCTACACCTTC.

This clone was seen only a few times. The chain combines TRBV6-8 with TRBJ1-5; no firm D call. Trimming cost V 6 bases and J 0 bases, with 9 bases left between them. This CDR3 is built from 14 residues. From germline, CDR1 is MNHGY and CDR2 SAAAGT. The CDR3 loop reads CASSPGPSNQPQHF. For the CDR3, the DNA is TGTGCCAGCAGCCCCGGACCTAGCAATCAGCCCCAGCATTTT.

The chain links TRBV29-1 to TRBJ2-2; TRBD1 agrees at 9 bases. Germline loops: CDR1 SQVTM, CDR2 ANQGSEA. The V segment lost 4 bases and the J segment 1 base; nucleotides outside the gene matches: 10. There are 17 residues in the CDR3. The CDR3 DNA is TGCAGCGTTGCAGTTACAGGGGGCGCCGGGAACACCGGGGAGCTGTTTTTT. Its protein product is CSVAVTGGAGNTGELFF.

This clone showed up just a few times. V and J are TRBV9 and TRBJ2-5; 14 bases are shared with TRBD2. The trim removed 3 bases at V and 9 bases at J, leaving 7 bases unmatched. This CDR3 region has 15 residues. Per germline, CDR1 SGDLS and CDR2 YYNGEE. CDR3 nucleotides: TGTGCCAGCAGCGCCCGGGCGACTAGCGGGGGGGCCCAGTACTTC. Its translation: CASSARATSGGAQYF.

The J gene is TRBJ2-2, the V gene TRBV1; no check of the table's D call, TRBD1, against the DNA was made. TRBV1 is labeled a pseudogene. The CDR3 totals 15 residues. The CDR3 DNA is TGCGCCAGCAGCCCGCAGACAGGGAGCACCGGGGAGCTGTTTTTT. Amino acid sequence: CASSPQTGSTGELFF.

CDR3 protein: CASSYLSQETQYF. CDR3 DNA: TGTGCCAGCAGTTACTTAAGCCAAGAGACCCAGTACTTC. The chain links TRBV6-8 to TRBJ2-5; no reliable D call. Looked up from germline, CDR1 is MNHGY and CDR2 is SAAAGT. Trimming pared 1 base from V and 1 base from J, leaving 4 bases between. The CDR3 runs 13 residues.

CDR3 nucleotide sequence: TGTGCCAGCATCCCCACCCCACGGGGCACGATTTCACCCCTCCACTTT. Translating it yields CASIPTPRGTISPLHF. The chain recombines TRBV6-8 with TRBJ1-6; D is perhaps TRBD1 (5 bases). This CDR3 is built from 16 residues. Germline CDR1 and CDR2: MNHGY and SAAAGT. V was shortened by 7 bases and J by 9 bases, with 22 bases between the two germline ends.

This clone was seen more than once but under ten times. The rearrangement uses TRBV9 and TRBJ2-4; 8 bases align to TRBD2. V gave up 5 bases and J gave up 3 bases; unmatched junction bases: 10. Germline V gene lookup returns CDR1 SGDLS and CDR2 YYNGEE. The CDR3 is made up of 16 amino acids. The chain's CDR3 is CASSLIAGFDKNIQYF. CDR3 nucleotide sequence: TGTGCCAGCAGTTTAATAGCGGGATTCGACAAAAACATTCAGTACTTC. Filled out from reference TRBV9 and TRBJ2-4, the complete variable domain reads DSGVTQTPKHLITATGQRVTLRCSPRSGDLSVYWYQQSLDQGLQFLIQYYNGEERAKGNILERFSAQQFPDLHSELNLSSLELGDSALYFCASSLIAGFDKNIQYFGAGTRLSVL.

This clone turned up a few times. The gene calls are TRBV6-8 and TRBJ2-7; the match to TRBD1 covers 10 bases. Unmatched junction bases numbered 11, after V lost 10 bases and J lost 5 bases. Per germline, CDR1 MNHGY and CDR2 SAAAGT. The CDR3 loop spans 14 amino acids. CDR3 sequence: CANNAGTGVNEQYF. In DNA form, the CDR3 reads TGTGCCAACAATGCCGGGACAGGGGTGAACGAGCAGTACTTC.

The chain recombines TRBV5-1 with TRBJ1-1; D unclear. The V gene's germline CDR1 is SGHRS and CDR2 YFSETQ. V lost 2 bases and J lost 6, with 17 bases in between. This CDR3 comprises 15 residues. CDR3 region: CASSFLTGLGAEAFF. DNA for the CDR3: TGCGCCAGCAGCTTTTTAACGGGCTTAGGCGCTGAAGCTTTCTTT.

CDR3 bases: TGTGCCAGCAGTTACGCTAGCGGGAGGTTCGATGAGCAGTTCTTC. Translating it yields CASSYASGRFDEQFF. The chain joins TRBV6-8 to TRBJ2-1, with 11 bases lining up with TRBD2. Germline values: CDR1 MNHGY, CDR2 SAAAGT. J gave up 8 bases and V 2 bases, and 5 bases lay outside the gene matches. The CDR3 contains 15 residues.

CDR3 sequence (DNA): TGTGCCAGCAGCCCTGGGCCACAGGTTGGAGAGCAGTACTTC. This gives the protein CASSPGPQVGEQYF. The chain has TRBV11-3 and TRBJ2-7; D is possibly TRBD1 (5 bases). The V and J ends lost 5 bases and 7 bases respectively, with 18 bases between them. Germline V CDR1 and CDR2: SGHNT, YENEEA. The CDR3 covers 14 residues.

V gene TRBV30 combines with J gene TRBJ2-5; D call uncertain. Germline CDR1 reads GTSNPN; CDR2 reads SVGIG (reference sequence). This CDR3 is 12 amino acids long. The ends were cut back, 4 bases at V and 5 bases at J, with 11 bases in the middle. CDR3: CAWTRGAETQYF. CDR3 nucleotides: TGTGCCTGGACGCGAGGCGCGGAGACCCAGTACTTC.

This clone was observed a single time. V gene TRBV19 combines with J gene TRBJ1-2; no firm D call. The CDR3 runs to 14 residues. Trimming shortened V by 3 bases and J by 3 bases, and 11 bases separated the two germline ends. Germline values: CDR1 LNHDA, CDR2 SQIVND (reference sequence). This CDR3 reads CASSIVGGDYGYTF. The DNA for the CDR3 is TGTGCCAGTAGTATCGTTGGCGGCGACTATGGCTACACCTTC.

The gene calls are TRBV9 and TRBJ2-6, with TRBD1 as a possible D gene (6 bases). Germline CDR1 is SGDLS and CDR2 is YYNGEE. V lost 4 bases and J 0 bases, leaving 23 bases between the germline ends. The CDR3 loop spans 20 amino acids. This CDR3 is CASSLISGQGSISGANVLTF. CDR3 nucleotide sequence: TGTGCCAGCAGCTTAATCTCAGGGCAGGGGTCCATCTCTGGGGCCAACGTCCTGACTTTC.

The CDR3, as DNA: TGTGCCACCAGCAGACCAGGGACTAGCGCGTTTGGCACAGATACGCAGTATTTT. As protein: CATSRPGTSAFGTDTQYF. The chain is built from TRBV15 and TRBJ2-3; TRBD2 agrees at 10 bases. This CDR3 is built from 18 residues. Looked up from germline, CDR1 is LNHNV and CDR2 is YYDKDF (reference sequence). Trimming took 2 bases from V and 1 from J; bases not matched to a gene: 9.

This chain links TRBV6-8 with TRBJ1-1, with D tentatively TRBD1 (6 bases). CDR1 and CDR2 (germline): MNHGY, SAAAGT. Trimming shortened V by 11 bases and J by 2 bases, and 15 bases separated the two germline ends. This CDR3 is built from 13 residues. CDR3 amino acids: CAASGDQNTEAFF. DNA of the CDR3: TGTGCCGCCTCAGGGGACCAAAACACTGAAGCTTTCTTT.

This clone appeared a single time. CDR3 in DNA: TGTGCCAGCAGCTTATTGAGGAGCGGGGGGGCAAATGAGCAGTTCTTC. It specifies CASSLLRSGGANEQFF. The chain uses TRBV11-3 and TRBJ2-1; 10 bases map to TRBD2. The CDR3 covers 16 residues. CDR1 and CDR2 (germline): SGHNT, YENEEA. Trimming removed 2 bases from V and 7 bases from J; junction bases left unmatched: 8.

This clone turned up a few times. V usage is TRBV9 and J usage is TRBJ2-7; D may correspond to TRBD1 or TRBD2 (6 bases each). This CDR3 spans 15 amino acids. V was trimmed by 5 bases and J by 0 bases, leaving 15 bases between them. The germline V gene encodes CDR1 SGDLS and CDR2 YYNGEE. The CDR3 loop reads CASSEVGGASYEQYF. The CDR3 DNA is TGTGCCAGCAGTGAAGTGGGGGGCGCCTCCTACGAGCAGTACTTC.

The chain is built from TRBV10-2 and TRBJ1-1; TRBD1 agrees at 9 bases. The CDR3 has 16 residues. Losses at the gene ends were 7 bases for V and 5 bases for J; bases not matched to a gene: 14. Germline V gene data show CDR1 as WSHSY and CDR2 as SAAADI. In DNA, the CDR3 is TGCGCCAGCACAGACCCCGGGACAGGGATTGGGACTGAAGCTTTCTTT. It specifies CASTDPGTGIGTEAFF.

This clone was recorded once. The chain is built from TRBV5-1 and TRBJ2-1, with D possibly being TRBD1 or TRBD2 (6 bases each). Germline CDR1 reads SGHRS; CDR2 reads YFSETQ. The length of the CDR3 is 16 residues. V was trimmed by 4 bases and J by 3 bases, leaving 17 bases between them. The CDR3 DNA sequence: TGCGCCAGCAGCCCCCAGTTCGGGGGCCTCTACAATGAGCAGTTCTTC. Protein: CASSPQFGGLYNEQFF.